This entry is about one T cell receptor beta chain. The data were obtained in a study of PD-L1 blockade in urothelial cancer. On the study more broadly: At 6 weeks and at 3 weeks (second dose) after treatment start, blood was analyzed. Per blood sample, T cells had a median of around 140,000.

The CDR3 consists of 15 residues. The V gene end was trimmed by 5 bases and the J gene end by 7 bases; junction bases not matched to a gene: 7. Per germline, CDR1 LNHDA and CDR2 SQIVND (reference sequence). Generated by immunoSEQ multiplex PCR, the TCRdb table keeps only in-frame clones and is missing some. This repertoire shows 65,000 to 80,000 clones, 84% found once; its top ten account for 4% to 5%. Sequencing was performed on PBMCs, taken around atezolizumab (anti-PD-L1) treatment. V is TRBV19 and J is TRBJ2-2; 10 positions agree with TRBD1. This sequence originates from a man between 65 and 85 years old with urothelial cancer. In DNA form, the CDR3 reads TGTGCCAGTAGTCCCCGGACAGGGGGGAGCGGGGAGCTGTTTTTT. Translated: CASSPRTGGSGELFF.